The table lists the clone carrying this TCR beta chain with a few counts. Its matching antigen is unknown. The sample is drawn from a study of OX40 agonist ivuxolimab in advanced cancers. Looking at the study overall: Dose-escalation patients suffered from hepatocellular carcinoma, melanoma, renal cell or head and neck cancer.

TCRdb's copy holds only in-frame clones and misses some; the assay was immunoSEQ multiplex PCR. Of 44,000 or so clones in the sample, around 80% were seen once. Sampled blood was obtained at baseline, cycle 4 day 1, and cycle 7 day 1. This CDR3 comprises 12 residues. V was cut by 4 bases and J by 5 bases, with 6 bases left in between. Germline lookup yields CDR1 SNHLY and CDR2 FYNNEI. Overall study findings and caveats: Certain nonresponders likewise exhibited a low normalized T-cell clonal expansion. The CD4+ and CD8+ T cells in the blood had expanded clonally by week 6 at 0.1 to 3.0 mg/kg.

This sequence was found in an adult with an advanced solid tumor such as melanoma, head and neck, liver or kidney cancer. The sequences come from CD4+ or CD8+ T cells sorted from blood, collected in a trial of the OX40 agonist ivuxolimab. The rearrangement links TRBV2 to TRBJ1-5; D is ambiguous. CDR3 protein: CASSAIYQPQHF. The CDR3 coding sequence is TGTGCCAGCAGTGCCATCTATCAGCCCCAGCATTTT.